The rows below give T cell receptor beta chains drawn from one sample of a study of CXCR3-negative and CXCR3-positive naive CD8 T cells. TCRdb processed the 5' RACE reads again and assigns one entry to each CDR3 protein, with no DNA. This sample contains 85,000 to 120,000 distinct CDR3 sequences. Sequenced: naive CXCR3+ CD8+ T cells from blood. The origin of the receptors is a human donor in good health. Some clones in this sample may be carry-over from other donors' samples. CDR3s include the opening cysteine and the closing phenylalanine or tryptophan. The order of the fields is CDR3 length, J gene, V gene, CDR3 protein.

CDR3 length: 13; J gene: TRBJ1-5; V gene: TRBV6-5; CDR3 protein: CASSSTPGHPEHF
CDR3 length: 13; J gene: TRBJ2-7; V gene: TRBV20-1; CDR3 protein: CSAPDPQNYEQYF
CDR3 length: 20; J gene: TRBJ1-1; V gene: TRBV21-1; CDR3 protein: CASSKGRIAPAQVMNTEAFF
CDR3 length: 12; J gene: TRBJ1-2; V gene: TRBV29-1; CDR3 protein: CSVEDRAGGYTF
CDR3 length: 16; J gene: TRBJ2-1; V gene: TRBV12-3/TRBV12-4; CDR3 protein: CASSFSRGTGYNEQFF
CDR3 length: 15; J gene: TRBJ2-7; V gene: TRBV29-1; CDR3 protein: CSVDLGTHNSYEQYF
CDR3 length: 15; J gene: TRBJ2-3; V gene: TRBV29-1; CDR3 protein: CSVHGWVPLTDTQYF
CDR3 length: 18; J gene: TRBJ2-3; V gene: TRBV15; CDR3 protein: CATSRDTDREVHRHTQYF
CDR3 length: 14; J gene: TRBJ1-5; V gene: TRBV12-3/TRBV12-4; CDR3 protein: CASSFFSSNQPQHF
CDR3 length: 16; J gene: TRBJ2-1; V gene: TRBV6-4; CDR3 protein: CASSELAGAPSNEQFF
CDR3 length: 14; J gene: TRBJ2-7; V gene: TRBV4-1; CDR3 protein: CASSQVAGTYEQYF
CDR3 length: 13; J gene: TRBJ2-7; V gene: TRBV5-1; CDR3 protein: CASSGDSNYEQYF
CDR3 length: 13; J gene: TRBJ2-1; V gene: TRBV6-5; CDR3 protein: CASTTLGANEQFF
CDR3 length: 14; J gene: TRBJ2-6; V gene: TRBV15; CDR3 protein: CATSRFRGANVLTF
CDR3 length: 12; J gene: TRBJ1-1; V gene: TRBV29-1; CDR3 protein: CSALGRGTEAFF
CDR3 length: 15; J gene: TRBJ1-1; V gene: TRBV24-1; CDR3 protein: CATILPDVKNTEAFF
CDR3 length: 13; J gene: TRBJ1-1; V gene: TRBV14; CDR3 protein: CASSQFHVSEAFF
CDR3 length: 16; J gene: TRBJ2-1; V gene: TRBV19; CDR3 protein: CASNSPGLAGENEQFF
CDR3 length: 12; J gene: TRBJ1-1; V gene: TRBV14; CDR3 protein: CASSQENGEAFF
CDR3 length: 13; J gene: TRBJ1-1; V gene: TRBV5-6; CDR3 protein: CASSLAGSTEAFF
CDR3 length: 14; J gene: TRBJ2-5; V gene: TRBV7-2; CDR3 protein: CASSLRTAGKTQYF
CDR3 length: 12; J gene: TRBJ2-1; V gene: TRBV7-3; CDR3 protein: CASSQGTNEQFF
CDR3 length: 17; J gene: TRBJ2-1; V gene: TRBV12-3/TRBV12-4; CDR3 protein: CASSTYQDRGSYNEQFF
CDR3 length: 13; J gene: TRBJ1-1; V gene: TRBV27; CDR3 protein: CASSIQGNTEAFF
CDR3 length: 12; J gene: TRBJ1-4; V gene: TRBV29-1; CDR3 protein: CSVAYGNEKLFF
CDR3 length: 15; J gene: TRBJ2-7; V gene: TRBV28; CDR3 protein: CASRDALGPGRRQYF
CDR3 length: 15; J gene: TRBJ1-1; V gene: TRBV11-2; CDR3 protein: CASSTYDSSNTEAFF
CDR3 length: 17; J gene: TRBJ2-5; V gene: TRBV11-2; CDR3 protein: CASSTWTSGPLDRTQYF
CDR3 length: 18; J gene: TRBJ2-3; V gene: TRBV9; CDR3 protein: CASSVLAGGEWNTDTQYF
CDR3 length: 14; J gene: TRBJ2-7; V gene: TRBV7-9; CDR3 protein: CASSFPRGGAEQYF
CDR3 length: 13; J gene: TRBJ2-7; V gene: TRBV10-3; CDR3 protein: CAIRGDSLDEQYF
CDR3 length: 16; J gene: TRBJ1-1; V gene: TRBV25-1; CDR3 protein: CASSEYPAGGHTEAFF
CDR3 length: 19; J gene: TRBJ2-1; V gene: TRBV4-3; CDR3 protein: CASSQRITISLRMGNEQFF
CDR3 length: 13; J gene: TRBJ2-7; V gene: TRBV13; CDR3 protein: CASSETGAYEQYF
CDR3 length: 15; J gene: TRBJ2-1; V gene: TRBV14; CDR3 protein: CASSAGPSSYNEQFF
CDR3 length: 16; J gene: TRBJ2-1; V gene: TRBV23-1; CDR3 protein: CASSQSSSGSCNEQFF
CDR3 length: 16; J gene: TRBJ2-1; V gene: TRBV11-3; CDR3 protein: CASSLDPALDYNEQFF
CDR3 length: 13; J gene: TRBJ1-1; V gene: TRBV15; CDR3 protein: CATSTYRNTEAFF
CDR3 length: 16; J gene: TRBJ2-6; V gene: TRBV7-8; CDR3 protein: CASSNLDMSGANVLTF
CDR3 length: 13; J gene: TRBJ2-1; V gene: TRBV2; CDR3 protein: CASSVYSAGEQFF
CDR3 length: 18; J gene: TRBJ1-1; V gene: TRBV25-1; CDR3 protein: CASSASPRMGDTNTEAFF
CDR3 length: 12; J gene: TRBJ1-2; V gene: TRBV25-1; CDR3 protein: CASKGQGYGYTF
CDR3 length: 13; J gene: TRBJ2-3; V gene: TRBV29-1; CDR3 protein: CSVKPRETDTQYF
CDR3 length: 15; J gene: TRBJ1-1; V gene: TRBV7-9; CDR3 protein: CASSVQAATNTEAFF
CDR3 length: 13; J gene: TRBJ1-1; V gene: TRBV6-2/TRBV6-3; CDR3 protein: CASSPGRTTEAFF
CDR3 length: 16; J gene: TRBJ1-1; V gene: TRBV5-1; CDR3 protein: CASSLGQGAAGTEAFF